The 14 T cell receptor beta chains below all came from one sample that was sequenced in a study of OX40 agonist ivuxolimab in advanced cancers. Only in-frame clones appear in the TCRdb table, and some are missing; sequencing was by immunoSEQ multiplex PCR. The sample holds 40,000 to 65,000 clones, 88% seen once. The sequencing here drew on CD4+ or CD8+ T cells sorted from blood, taken in a trial of the OX40 agonist ivuxolimab. Receptors originate from an adult with an advanced solid tumor such as melanoma, head and neck, liver or kidney cancer.

The chain carries TRBV29-1 and TRBJ2-3, with TRBD2 identical over 8 bases. The germline V gene has CDR1 SQVTM and CDR2 ANQGSEA. This CDR3 is 13 amino acids long. V lost 4 bases, J lost 3 bases, and 3 bases stayed unmatched. The CDR3 is CSVGERGTDTQYF. The CDR3 DNA reads as TGCAGCGTTGGGGAGCGGGGGACAGATACGCAGTATTTT.

There are a few counts of this clone. The chain employs TRBV5-1 and TRBJ2-5; D may be TRBD2 (7 bases). This CDR3 is built from 17 residues. V was pared by 2 bases and J by 1 base, with 18 bases between. Germline values: CDR1 SGHRS, CDR2 YFSETQ. The CDR3 loop is CASSLGGGRQSQETQYF. The DNA for the CDR3 is TGCGCCAGCAGCTTAGGGGGAGGGAGACAGTCCCAAGAGACCCAGTACTTC.

This chain connects TRBV28 to TRBJ2-7; D call uncertain. Germline CDR1 and CDR2: MDHEN and SYDVKM. V lost 5 bases and J lost 4, with 6 bases in between. The CDR3 has 11 residues. The CDR3 DNA is TGTGCCAGCAGTCTCCATTACGAGCAGTACTTC. This sequence encodes CASSLHYEQYF. The complete variable domain, with remaining parts taken from reference TRBV28 and TRBJ2-7, reads DVKVTQSSRYLVKRTGEKVFLECVQDMDHENMFWYRQDPGLGLRLIYFSYDVKMKEKGDIPEGYSVSREKKERFSLILESASTNQTSMYLCASSLHYEQYFGPGTRLTVT.

V gene TRBV9 combines with J gene TRBJ2-7; 10 nucleotides line up with TRBD1. The germline V gene has CDR1 SGDLS and CDR2 YYNGEE. This CDR3 comprises 14 residues. The V segment lost 2 bases and the J segment 7 bases; nucleotides outside the gene matches: 6. The CDR3 region is CASSVDRGAREQYF. In DNA form, the CDR3 reads TGTGCCAGCAGCGTGGACAGGGGGGCGCGGGAGCAGTACTTC.

The V gene is TRBV5-1, the J gene TRBJ2-5; 8 nucleotides line up with TRBD2. This CDR3 spans 16 amino acids. CDR1 SGHRS and CDR2 YFSETQ come from the germline V gene. The ends lost 2 bases at V and 4 bases at J; junction bases unmatched: 10. The CDR3 bases are TGCGCCAGCAGCTTAACCCCTACCGGGGGGGGAGAGACCCAGTACTTC. Its translation: CASSLTPTGGGETQYF.

The J gene is TRBJ1-1, the V gene TRBV7-2, with D possibly matching TRBD1 (5 bases). This CDR3 is 18 amino acids long. The germline CDR1 and CDR2 sequences are SGHTA and FQGNSA. Trimming shortened V by 0 bases and J by 1 base, and 18 bases separated the two germline ends. The CDR3, as DNA: TGTGCCAGCAGCTTAGCGGGGGTTAGGGCAGGGCAGAACACTGAAGCTTTCTTT. It is translated as CASSLAGVRAGQNTEAFF.

The rearrangement uses TRBV5-1 and TRBJ1-1; no reliable D call. Germline V lookup: CDR1 SGHRS, CDR2 YFSETQ. The CDR3 contains 14 residues. The V gene lost 0 bases and the J gene lost 0 bases, with 6 bases spanning the gap. For the CDR3, the DNA is TGCGCCAGCAGCTTGGTTGGGGTGAACACTGAAGCTTTCTTT. It codes for CASSLVGVNTEAFF.

The chain links TRBV6-6 to TRBJ1-5; D gene uncertain. The CDR3 is 13 amino acids. Germline V CDR1 and CDR2: MNHNY, SVGAGI (reference sequence). V lost 4 bases, J lost 4 bases, and 8 bases lay in between. DNA for the CDR3: TGTGCCAGCAGTTGGGAGCTTAATCAGCCCCAGCATTTT. This codes for CASSWELNQPQHF.

This rearrangement joins TRBV11-3 to TRBJ2-5, with D unclear. Germline CDR1 and CDR2: SGHNT and YENEEA. Trimming removed 3 bases at V and 5 bases at J, with 10 bases between. CDR3 length: 13 amino acids. The DNA for the CDR3 is TGTGCCAGCAGCTTCAACCCCGGGGAGACCCAGTACTTC. As protein: CASSFNPGETQYF.

This clone was counted a single time. The rearrangement uses TRBV7-3 and TRBJ2-5; D possibly corresponds to TRBD2 (5 bases). This CDR3 is built from 13 residues. The germline CDR1 and CDR2 sequences are SGHTA and FQGTGA. Between the trimmed V and J ends, which lost 3 bases and 1 base, there was a span of 6 bases. The CDR3 loop reads CASSLTIQETQYF. The CDR3 DNA reads TGTGCCAGCAGCTTGACTATCCAAGAGACCCAGTACTTC.

The chain employs TRBV7-3 and TRBJ2-1; 7 nucleotides match TRBD2. Germline V gene data show CDR1 as SGHTA and CDR2 as FQGTGA. The CDR3 covers 15 residues. The V and J ends lost 1 base and 6 bases, in that order; junction bases with no gene match: 6. The chain's CDR3 is CASSLMGEGLNEQFF. The CDR3, as DNA: TGTGCCAGCAGCTTAATGGGGGAGGGCCTCAATGAGCAGTTCTTC.

The CDR3 DNA follows: TGTGCCTGGAGGGACCGGGACACGTCCTCTGGAAACACCATATATTTT. Translation gives CAWRDRDTSSGNTIYF. This chain links TRBV30 with TRBJ1-3; D is perhaps TRBD1 (6 bases). CDR3 size: 16 residues. Trimming pared 3 bases from V and 0 bases from J, leaving 15 bases between. CDR1 and CDR2 (germline): GTSNPN, SVGIG (reference sequence).

This chain connects TRBV28 to TRBJ2-1; perhaps TRBD2 as D (6 bases). CDR1 and CDR2 from the germline V gene are MDHEN and SYDVKM. V lost 6 bases, J lost 5 bases, and 11 bases lay in between. The CDR3 totals 13 residues. CDR3 sequence reads: CASRRGRDNEQFF. The CDR3 region has the DNA TGTGCCAGCAGGCGGGGCAGGGACAATGAGCAGTTCTTC.

The CDR3 is CASSGVRGGLETQYF. The CDR3 bases are TGTGCCAGCAGTGGTGTACGGGGGGGCCTGGAGACCCAGTACTTC. J is TRBJ2-5 and V is TRBV2, with 8 bases lining up with TRBD2. The CDR3 totals 15 residues. The V gene's germline CDR1 is SNHLY and CDR2 FYNNEI. Losses at the gene ends were 4 bases for V and 5 bases for J; bases not matched to a gene: 9.